This entry lists 30 T cell receptor beta chains sequenced from one sample in a study of T-cell memory formation after mild COVID-19. TCRdb passed the 5' RACE reads through MiXCR, listing each CDR3 protein once. The profile shows approximately 300,000 distinct CDR3 sequences, about a sixth of them singletons. Specimen: PBMCs or a T cell subset sorted from them (not recorded which). All receptors derive from a man in his late teens or twenties who had mild COVID-19 (a few samples of this study predate the infection). Cell type and time point are not known.

This clonotype has more than one count but fewer than ten. The V gene is TRBV12-3 or TRBV12-4, the J gene TRBJ2-3; 7 nucleotides match TRBD2. Unmatched junction bases numbered 1, after V lost 0 bases and J lost 1 base. The CDR3 runs 15 residues. The CDR3 protein is CASSLATSGTDTQYF. CDR3 sequence (DNA): TGTGCCAGCAGTTTAGCCACTAGCGGCACAGATACGCAGTATTTT.

This clonotype was seen many times. The gene calls are TRBV7-2 and TRBJ2-3, with D perhaps matching TRBD2 (5 bases). CDR1 is SGHTA and CDR2 is FQGNSA in the germline V gene. Trimming cost V 7 bases and J 2 bases, with 16 bases left between them. CDR3 length equals 15 residues. In nucleotides, the CDR3 is TGTGCCAGCATCAAAATGGCGGGTTTCACAGATACGCAGTATTTT. The encoded protein is CASIKMAGFTDTQYF.

The V and J genes are TRBV2 and TRBJ1-4; D is ambiguous. V was cut by 3 bases and J by 0 bases, with 2 bases left in between. There are 13 residues in the CDR3. Germline V lookup: CDR1 SNHLY, CDR2 FYNNEI. The CDR3 loop reads CASSDTTNEKLFF. The CDR3 DNA reads as TGTGCCAGCAGTGACACAACTAATGAAAAACTGTTTTTT.

CDR3 sequence (DNA): TGTGCCAGCAGCCACCGGGACAGCGGGGAGTACTTC. Amino acid sequence: CASSHRDSGEYF. The J gene is TRBJ2-7, the V gene TRBV3-1; perhaps D is TRBD1 or TRBD2 (7 bases each). Trimming pared 3 bases from V and 11 bases from J, leaving 14 bases between. Looked up from germline, CDR1 is LGHDT and CDR2 is YNNKEL (reference sequence). The CDR3 is 12 residues long.

This clonotype appeared many times. The CDR3: CASSSLANEQFF. In DNA form, the CDR3 reads TGTGCCAGCAGCTCCCTGGCCAATGAGCAGTTCTTC. The rearrangement joins TRBV9 to TRBJ2-1; D gene unclear. The V end lost 4 bases, the J end lost 6 bases, and 8 bases lay between the germline ends. CDR1 is SGDLS, CDR2 YYNGEE, per germline. The CDR3 length is 12 residues. Based on the CDR3 plus reference TRBV9 and TRBJ2-1, the full variable domain is DSGVTQTPKHLITATGQRVTLRCSPRSGDLSVYWYQQSLDQGLQFLIQYYNGEERAKGNILERFSAQQFPDLHSELNLSSLELGDSALYFCASSSLANEQFFGPGTRLTVL.

The chain recombines TRBV7-9 with TRBJ1-2; D is uncertain. This CDR3 region has 14 residues. Germline loops: CDR1 SEHNR, CDR2 FQNEAQ (reference sequence). Deletions cut 1 base from V and 2 bases from J, with 8 bases between. The CDR3 loop reads CASSLGGVNYGYTF. Written as DNA, the CDR3 is TGTGCCAGCAGCTTAGGGGGTGTGAACTATGGCTACACCTTC.

This clonotype was counted many times. This chain's CDR3 is CASSTGLDIQYF. Here the CDR3 DNA reads TGTGCCAGCAGTACAGGGTTGGACATTCAGTACTTC. The rearrangement links TRBV7-2 to TRBJ2-4; possibly TRBD1 for D (6 bases). The CDR3 totals 12 residues. Per germline, CDR1 SGHTA and CDR2 FQGNSA. Trimming pared 6 bases from V and 8 bases from J, leaving 11 bases between.

This clonotype has only a few counts. The chain combines TRBV7-2 with TRBJ2-3; TRBD1 might be the D (6 bases). The ends were cut back, 1 base at V and 3 bases at J, with 14 bases in the middle. The germline CDR1 and CDR2 sequences are SGHTA and FQGNSA. The CDR3 has 16 amino acids. The CDR3 nucleotides read TGTGCCAGCAGCTTAGTTATGACAGGAATAACAGATACGCAGTATTTT. It yields the protein CASSLVMTGITDTQYF.

This clonotype was counted between two and nine times. This chain connects TRBV11-2 to TRBJ2-2, with D possibly matching TRBD2 (6 bases). With 5 bases removed from V and 4 bases from J, the gap between germline ends came to 17 bases. The V gene's germline CDR1 is SGHAT and CDR2 FQNNGV. The CDR3 has 16 amino acids. The CDR3 nucleotides are TGTGCCAGCAGCCCGATCCCCGAAGCGGGCACCGGGGAGCTGTTTTTT. Translation: CASSPIPEAGTGELFF.

This clonotype has a count of ten or more. J is TRBJ2-2 and V is TRBV12-3 or TRBV12-4, with D perhaps being TRBD1 or TRBD2 (5 bases each). Trimming pared 3 bases from V and 4 bases from J, leaving 9 bases between. The CDR3 totals 14 residues. The chain's CDR3 is CASSFGGSTGELFF. The CDR3 nucleotides read TGTGCCAGCAGTTTTGGGGGTAGCACCGGGGAGCTGTTTTTT.

This clonotype appeared once. The chain has TRBV7-2 and TRBJ2-7; TRBD1 matches 7 bases. The ends lost 5 bases at V and 3 bases at J; junction bases unmatched: 7. Germline V gene lookup returns CDR1 SGHTA and CDR2 FQGNSA. The CDR3 runs 14 residues. CDR3 sequence reads: CASSPDRVRYEQYF. The CDR3, as DNA: TGTGCCAGCAGCCCCGACAGGGTCCGCTACGAGCAGTACTTC. Drawing the rest from reference TRBV7-2 and TRBJ2-7, the complete variable domain is GAGVSQSPSNKVTEKGKDVELRCDPISGHTALYWYRQSLGQGLEFLIYFQGNSAPDKSGLPSDRFSAERTGGSVSTLTIQRTQQEDSAVYLCASSPDRVRYEQYFGPGTRLTVT.

The chain links TRBV6-5 to TRBJ1-5; D is undetermined. Germline V gene data show CDR1 as MNHEY and CDR2 as SVGAGI. There are 15 residues in the CDR3. Trimming took off 0 bases at V and 0 bases at J, with 6 bases between the two ends. The CDR3 is CASSYSVNSNQPQHF. The CDR3 DNA sequence: TGTGCCAGCAGTTACTCCGTAAATAGCAATCAGCCCCAGCATTTT.

This clonotype was picked up many times. The chain employs TRBV5-1 and TRBJ2-7; the match to TRBD1 covers 10 bases. CDR3 length: 14 amino acids. Germline V gene sequence: CDR1 SGHRS, CDR2 YFSETQ. Unmatched junction bases numbered 6, after V lost 4 bases and J lost 5 bases. CDR3 amino acids: CASSPGTGVDEQYF. In DNA form, the CDR3 reads TGCGCCAGCAGCCCAGGGACAGGGGTGGACGAGCAGTACTTC.

The chain employs TRBV6-1 and TRBJ2-2; 9 bases match TRBD1. Germline V gene data show CDR1 as MNHNS and CDR2 as SASEGT. V lost 7 bases to trimming and J lost 7 bases; unmatched junction nucleotides: 10. This CDR3 is 15 amino acids long. This chain's CDR3 is CASKRTGDVVGELFF. CDR3 coding DNA: TGTGCCAGCAAACGGACAGGGGATGTGGTCGGGGAGCTGTTTTTT.

This clonotype has only a few counts. The chain uses TRBV6-5 and TRBJ2-6, with 9 bases that match TRBD1. In germline, CDR1 is MNHEY, CDR2 SVGAGI. CDR3 length: 16 residues. V was pared by 5 bases and J by 3 bases, with 5 bases of the junction left unmatched. The DNA for the CDR3 is TGTGCCAGCAGTCATGGGACAGGGTTTGGGGCCAACGTCCTGACTTTC. Amino acid sequence: CASSHGTGFGANVLTF.

This clonotype appeared a few times. This rearrangement joins TRBV7-4 to TRBJ2-7; D is undetermined. The CDR3 has 16 residues. The germline V gene has CDR1 SGHVT and CDR2 SQSDAQ. V lost 2 bases and J 1 base, leaving 15 bases between the germline ends. The CDR3 protein is CASSLYQPAQSYEQYV. The CDR3 nucleotides read TGTGCCAGCAGCTTATATCAGCCAGCCCAATCCTACGAGCAGTACGTC.

This clonotype turned up a few times. The chain carries TRBV29-1 and TRBJ2-1, with D maybe TRBD1 (7 bases). Germline V CDR1 and CDR2: SQVTM, ANQGSEA. The CDR3 totals 15 residues. Trimming shortened V by 3 bases and J by 3 bases, and 15 bases separated the two germline ends. As DNA, the CDR3 is TGCAGCGTTGAGGGGCAGGGGGGCGGCTACAATGAGCAGTTCTTC. This translates into CSVEGQGGGYNEQFF.

This clonotype was detected a few times. This chain connects TRBV29-1 to TRBJ1-1; a weak D match, TRBD1 (5 bases). Germline CDR1 is SQVTM and CDR2 is ANQGSEA. V lost 6 bases and J lost 1, with 9 bases in between. The CDR3 consists of 12 residues. CDR3 sequence reads: CSVLTANTEAFF. The CDR3 bases are TGCAGCGTGCTGACAGCGAACACTGAAGCTTTCTTT.

This clonotype appeared a few times. The V and J genes are TRBV5-5 and TRBJ1-2; D not certain. V was pared by 0 bases and J by 4 bases, with 7 bases between. This CDR3 is 13 amino acids long. Germline values: CDR1 SGHKS, CDR2 YYEKEE (reference sequence). The CDR3: CASSLEASYGYTF. The DNA for the CDR3 is TGTGCCAGCAGCTTGGAAGCTTCCTATGGCTACACCTTC.

This clonotype was picked up a small number of times. V and J are TRBV20-1 and TRBJ2-2, with 8 bases lining up with TRBD2. The V gene's germline CDR1 is DFQATT and CDR2 SNEGSKA (reference sequence). This CDR3 has 14 amino acids. J was trimmed by 5 bases and V by 5 bases; bases with no gene match: 7. CDR3 loop: CSASRTSSTGELFF. The CDR3 coding sequence is TGCAGTGCTTCTCGGACTAGCAGTACCGGGGAGCTGTTTTTT.

The chain links TRBV5-1 to TRBJ2-2, with 7 bases that match TRBD2. The CDR3 extends over 15 amino acids. Losses at the gene ends were 1 base for V and 1 base for J; bases not matched to a gene: 1. CDR1 and CDR2 from the germline V gene are SGHRS and YFSETQ. The CDR3 here is CASSLPGGNTGELFF. The CDR3 DNA sequence: TGCGCCAGCAGCTTGCCGGGGGGGAACACCGGGGAGCTGTTTTTT.

This clonotype was found a few times. V usage is TRBV7-9 and J usage is TRBJ1-1; weak D call: TRBD1 (5 bases). CDR3 size: 13 residues. Germline loops: CDR1 SEHNR, CDR2 FQNEAQ (reference sequence). The germline V and J ends were trimmed by 5 bases and 3 bases, with 10 bases remaining between them. The CDR3 DNA reads TGTGCCAGCAGCCCCCGGGGCGACACTGAAGCTTTCTTT. Its protein product is CASSPRGDTEAFF.

This clonotype was seen a handful of times. The chain uses TRBV7-9 and TRBJ2-3; 7 positions agree with TRBD2. This CDR3 is built from 16 residues. The junction had 4 bases not matched to a gene; V was cut back by 1 base and J by 0 bases. Germline V gene data show CDR1 as SEHNR and CDR2 as FQNEAQ (reference sequence). CDR3 sequence reads: CASSLGLSGSTDTQYF. CDR3 nucleotide sequence: TGTGCCAGCAGCTTAGGTCTTAGCGGGAGCACAGATACGCAGTATTTT.

This clonotype came up a few times. The junction and the germline gene differ at one end; a read error may be behind it. This chain connects TRBV7-7 to TRBJ2-5, with no clear D. The CDR3 loop spans 13 amino acids. CDR1 and CDR2 (germline): SSHAT, FNYEAQ (reference sequence). CDR3 loop: CASSTNWQETQYF. In nucleotides, the CDR3 is TGTGCTAGCAGTACTAACTGGCAAGAGACCCAGTACTTC. Based on the CDR3 plus reference TRBV7-7 and TRBJ2-5, the full variable domain is GAGVSQSPRYKVTKRGQDVTLRCDPISSHATLYWYQQALGQGPEFLTYFNYEAQPDKSGLPSDRFSAERPEGSISTLTIQRTEQRDSAMYRCASSTNWQETQYFGPGTRLLVL.

The chain couples TRBV5-5 to TRBJ1-2, with 7 positions matching TRBD1. The V gene end was trimmed by 4 bases and the J gene end by 10 bases; junction bases not matched to a gene: 7. This CDR3 region has 12 residues. CDR1 SGHKS and CDR2 YYEKEE come from the germline V gene (reference sequence). The CDR3, as DNA: TGTGCCAGCAGCACTGACAGGGTCCACTACACCTTC. It translates to CASSTDRVHYTF.

This clonotype was counted a few times. The chain combines TRBV20-1 with TRBJ2-5, with D perhaps matching TRBD2 (5 bases). V was pared by 3 bases and J by 2 bases, with 7 bases between. The CDR3 totals 12 residues. Germline V gene sequence: CDR1 DFQATT, CDR2 SNEGSKA (reference sequence). The CDR3 sequence is CSARPGQETQYF. The CDR3 DNA is TGCAGTGCTAGGCCGGGACAAGAGACCCAGTACTTC.

The table lists this clonotype with a few counts. The chain is built from TRBV7-2 and TRBJ2-7, with D possibly matching TRBD1 (5 bases). Per germline, CDR1 SGHTA and CDR2 FQGNSA. V was cut by 4 bases and J by 6 bases, with 10 bases left in between. The CDR3 runs 12 residues. The CDR3 region has the DNA TGTGCCAGCAGCTCTACAGGCGGCGAGCAGTACTTC. The encoded protein is CASSSTGGEQYF. The full variable domain, rest sourced from reference TRBV7-2 and TRBJ2-7, is GAGVSQSPSNKVTEKGKDVELRCDPISGHTALYWYRQSLGQGLEFLIYFQGNSAPDKSGLPSDRFSAERTGGSVSTLTIQRTQQEDSAVYLCASSSTGGEQYFGPGTRLTVT.

The chain combines TRBV12-3 or TRBV12-4 with TRBJ1-6; D gene unclear. V was clipped by 6 bases and J by 2 bases, with 14 bases between them. The CDR3 loop spans 16 amino acids. The CDR3: CASRPTLPPYNSPLHF. Here the CDR3 DNA reads TGTGCCAGCAGGCCTACTCTCCCTCCCTATAATTCACCCCTCCACTTT.

This clonotype was found a few times. The chain employs TRBV4-2 and TRBJ1-1, with no clear D. The V gene lost 1 base and the J gene lost 9 bases, with 9 bases spanning the gap. Germline assignment: CDR1 LGHNA and CDR2 YNFKEQ. There are 12 residues in the CDR3. The CDR3 DNA follows: TGTGCCAGCAGCCAAGGAGGGTGGAAAGCTTTCTTT. Encoded protein: CASSQGGWKAFF.

J is TRBJ1-1 and V is TRBV6-5, with D possibly TRBD1 on 6 matching bases. CDR3 length: 14 residues. With 6 bases removed from V and 5 bases from J, the gap between germline ends came to 16 bases. From germline, CDR1 is MNHEY and CDR2 SVGAGI. For the CDR3, the DNA is TGTGCCAGCAGCCTCTTGAGGGGGGGGACTGAAGCTTTCTTT. Encoded protein: CASSLLRGGTEAFF.